The rows below give T cell receptor beta chains drawn from one sample of a study of T cells in Graves' hyperthyroidism and ophthalmopathy. TCRdb re-called the multiplex PCR reads through MiXCR, storing one row per CDR3 protein. The sample includes 500,000 to 750,000 distinct CDR3 sequences, approximately 14% of them seen just once. The sequenced sample consisted of blood. These TCRs come from a woman between 18 and 29 years old with Graves' ophthalmopathy. CDR3s leave out the opening cysteine and the closing phenylalanine or tryptophan. The size field is filled for only some rows; it gives once, few, many or a size class.

size	V	J	CDR3
many	TRBV5-1	TRBJ2-7	ASSLGLGSDEQY
NA	TRBV20-1	TRBJ1-2	SASPGTGKPTGYGYT
few	TRBV5-1	TRBJ2-1	ASSPLGGSSYNEQF
many	TRBV20-1	TRBJ2-3	SARDGGGGTDTQY
many	TRBV12-3/TRBV12-4	TRBJ1-2	ASSPQRDYGYT
few	TRBV7-6	TRBJ1-4	ASSPTQVSTNEKLF
few	TRBV10-3	TRBJ2-5	AISAVPSALQETQY
NA	TRBV6-1	TRBJ2-1	ASTPLAGLYNEQF
NA	TRBV2	TRBJ1-5	ASSRTGRGQGNQPQH
few	TRBV6-5	TRBJ1-4	ASSYVSNEKLF
NA	TRBV12-3/TRBV12-4	TRBJ2-7	ASSLAYLGDRSYEQY
NA	TRBV5-5	TRBJ1-1	ASSSRQGARDTEAF
many	TRBV11-2	TRBJ2-5	ASSSPPGLAQETQY
few	TRBV7-6	TRBJ2-3	ASSSREGLAEGTDTQY
NA	TRBV6-1	TRBJ1-2	ASSSPGQINGYT
few	TRBV29-1	TRBJ1-5	SVAGSRGNQPQH
many	TRBV9	TRBJ1-2	ASSVVAGNYGYT
many	TRBV30	TRBJ1-2	AWNTHYGYT
NA	TRBV13	TRBJ1-4	ASSLGDRASGKLF
few	TRBV2	TRBJ2-5	ASSESGQLSAQY
many	TRBV2	TRBJ2-2	ASSEEGGGTGELF
NA	TRBV18	TRBJ1-1	ASSPYEVENTEAF
many	TRBV7-3	TRBJ2-5	ASSVASTSWMETQY
few	TRBV30	TRBJ2-7	AWTPARVSYEQY
many	TRBV6-5	TRBJ2-7	ASSYSMTANLYEQY
many	TRBV27	TRBJ1-2	ASSHRAGRVNYGYT
many	TRBV6-1	TRBJ2-7	ASSGIYEQY
many	TRBV7-2	TRBJ2-5	ASSLALWETQY